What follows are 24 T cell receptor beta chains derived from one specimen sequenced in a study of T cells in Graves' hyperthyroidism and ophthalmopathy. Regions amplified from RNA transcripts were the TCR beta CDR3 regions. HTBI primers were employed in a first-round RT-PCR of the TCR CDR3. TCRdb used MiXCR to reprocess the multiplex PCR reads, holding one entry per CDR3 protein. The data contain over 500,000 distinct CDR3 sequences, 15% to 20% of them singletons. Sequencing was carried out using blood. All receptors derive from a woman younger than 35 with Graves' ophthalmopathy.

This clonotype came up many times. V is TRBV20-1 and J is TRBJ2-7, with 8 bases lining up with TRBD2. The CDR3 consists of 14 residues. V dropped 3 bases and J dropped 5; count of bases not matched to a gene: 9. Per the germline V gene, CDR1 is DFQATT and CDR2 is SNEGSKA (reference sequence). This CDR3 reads CSASPQAGEDEQYF. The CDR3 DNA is TGCAGTGCTAGTCCCCAAGCGGGAGAAGACGAGCAGTACTTC.

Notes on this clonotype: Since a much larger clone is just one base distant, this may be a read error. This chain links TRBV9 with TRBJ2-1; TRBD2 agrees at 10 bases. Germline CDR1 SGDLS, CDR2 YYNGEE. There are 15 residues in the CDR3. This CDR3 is CVSSVLGLANNEQFF. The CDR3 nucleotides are TGTGTCAGCAGCGTACTGGGACTAGCGAACAATGAGCAGTTCTTC.

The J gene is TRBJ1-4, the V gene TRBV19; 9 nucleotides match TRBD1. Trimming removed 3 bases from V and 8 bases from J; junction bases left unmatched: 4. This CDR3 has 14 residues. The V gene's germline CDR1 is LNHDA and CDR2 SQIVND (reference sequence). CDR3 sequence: CASSMGQGMEKLFF. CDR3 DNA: TGTGCCAGTAGTATGGGACAGGGTATGGAAAAACTGTTTTTT.

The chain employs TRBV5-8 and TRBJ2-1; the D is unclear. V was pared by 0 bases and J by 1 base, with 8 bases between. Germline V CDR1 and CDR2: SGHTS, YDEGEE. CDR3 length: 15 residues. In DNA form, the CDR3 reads TGTGCCAGCAGCTTGGTGTCTAAGTCCTACAATGAGCAGTTCTTC. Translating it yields CASSLVSKSYNEQFF.

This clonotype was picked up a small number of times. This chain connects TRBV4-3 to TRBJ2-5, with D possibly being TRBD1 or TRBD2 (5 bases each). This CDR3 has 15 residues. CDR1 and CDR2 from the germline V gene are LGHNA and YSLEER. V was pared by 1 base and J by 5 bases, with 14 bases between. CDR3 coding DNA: TGCGCCAGCAGCCAAGGCCCCGGGACCGGGGAGACCCAGTACTTC. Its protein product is CASSQGPGTGETQYF.

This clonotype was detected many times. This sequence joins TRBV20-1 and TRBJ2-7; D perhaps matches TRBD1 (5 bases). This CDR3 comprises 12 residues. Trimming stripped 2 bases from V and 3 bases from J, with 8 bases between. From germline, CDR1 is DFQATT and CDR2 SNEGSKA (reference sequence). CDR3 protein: CSARNQGYEQYF. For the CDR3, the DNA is TGCAGTGCTAGAAATCAGGGCTACGAGCAGTACTTC.

The DNA of the CDR3 is TGTGCCAGCAGGGGCCTTACACGTATTTCTGGAAACACCATATATTTT. It yields the protein CASRGLTRISGNTIYF. The chain links TRBV11-2 to TRBJ1-3; D is unclear. The CDR3 spans 16 residues. Germline CDR1 SGHAT, CDR2 FQNNGV. The V gene lost 6 bases and the J gene lost 1 base, with 16 bases spanning the gap.

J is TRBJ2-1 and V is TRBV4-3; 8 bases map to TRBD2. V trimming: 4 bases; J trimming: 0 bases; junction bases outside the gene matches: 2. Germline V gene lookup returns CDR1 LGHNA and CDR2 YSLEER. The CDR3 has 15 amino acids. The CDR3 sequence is CASSPGLVSYNEQFF. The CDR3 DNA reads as TGCGCCAGCAGCCCGGGACTAGTCTCCTACAATGAGCAGTTCTTC.

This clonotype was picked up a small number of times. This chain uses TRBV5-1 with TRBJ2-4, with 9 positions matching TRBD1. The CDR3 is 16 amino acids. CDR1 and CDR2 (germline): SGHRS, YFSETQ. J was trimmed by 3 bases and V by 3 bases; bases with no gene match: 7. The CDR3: CASSSGTGMGKNIQYF. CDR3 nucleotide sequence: TGCGCCAGCAGCTCTGGGACAGGGATGGGCAAAAACATTCAGTACTTC.

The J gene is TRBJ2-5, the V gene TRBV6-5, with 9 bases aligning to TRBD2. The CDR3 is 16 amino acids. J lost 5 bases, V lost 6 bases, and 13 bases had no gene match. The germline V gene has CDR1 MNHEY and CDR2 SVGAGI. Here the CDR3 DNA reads TGTGCCAGCAGATACGTGGGCGGGGGGGGGGGGGAGACCCAGTACTTC. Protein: CASRYVGGGGGETQYF.

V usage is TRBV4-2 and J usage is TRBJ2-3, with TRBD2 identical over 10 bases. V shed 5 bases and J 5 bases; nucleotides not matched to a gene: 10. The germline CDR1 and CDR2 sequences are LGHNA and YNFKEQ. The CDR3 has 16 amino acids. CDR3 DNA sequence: TGTGCCAGCAGCACCCCCGGGACTAGCGTGATAGATACGCAGTATTTT. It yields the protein CASSTPGTSVIDTQYF.

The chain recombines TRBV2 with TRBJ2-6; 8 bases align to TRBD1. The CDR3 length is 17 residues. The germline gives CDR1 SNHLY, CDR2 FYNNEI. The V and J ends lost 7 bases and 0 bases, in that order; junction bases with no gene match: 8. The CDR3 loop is CASTPTGAGSGANVLTF. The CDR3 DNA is TGTGCCAGCACTCCGACAGGGGCCGGCTCTGGGGCCAACGTCCTGACTTTC. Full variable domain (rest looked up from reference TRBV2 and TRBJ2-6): EPEVTQTPSHQVTQMGQEVILRCVPISNHLYFYWYRQILGQKVEFLVSFYNNEISEKSEIFDDQFSVERPDGSNFTLKIRSTKLEDSAMYFCASTPTGAGSGANVLTFGAGSRLTVL.

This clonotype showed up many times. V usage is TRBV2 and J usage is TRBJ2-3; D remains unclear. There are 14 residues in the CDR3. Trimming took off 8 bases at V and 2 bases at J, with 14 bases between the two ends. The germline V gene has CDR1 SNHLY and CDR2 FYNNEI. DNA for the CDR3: TGTGCCAGCTTGGGTAGAGTTGCCACAGATACGCAGTATTTT. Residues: CASLGRVATDTQYF.

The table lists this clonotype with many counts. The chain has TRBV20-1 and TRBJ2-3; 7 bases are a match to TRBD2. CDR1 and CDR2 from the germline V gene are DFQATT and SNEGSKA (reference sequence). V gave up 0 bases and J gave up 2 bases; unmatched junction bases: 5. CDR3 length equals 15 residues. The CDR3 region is CSARDPLAVTDTQYF. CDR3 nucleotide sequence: TGCAGTGCTAGAGATCCCCTAGCGGTCACAGATACGCAGTATTTT.

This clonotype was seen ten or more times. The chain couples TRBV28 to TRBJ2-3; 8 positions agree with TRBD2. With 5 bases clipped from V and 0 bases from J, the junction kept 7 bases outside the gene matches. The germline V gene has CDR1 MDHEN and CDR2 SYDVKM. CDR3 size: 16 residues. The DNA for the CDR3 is TGTGCCAGCAGTGCATTAGCGGGAAGAAGCACAGATACGCAGTATTTT. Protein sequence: CASSALAGRSTDTQYF.

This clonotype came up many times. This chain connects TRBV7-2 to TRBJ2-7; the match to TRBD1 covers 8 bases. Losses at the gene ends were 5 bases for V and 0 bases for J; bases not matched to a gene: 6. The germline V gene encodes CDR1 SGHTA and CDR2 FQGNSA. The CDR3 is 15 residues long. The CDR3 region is CASSPRGTGSYEQYF. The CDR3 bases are TGTGCCAGCAGCCCTAGGGGGACAGGCTCCTACGAGCAGTACTTC. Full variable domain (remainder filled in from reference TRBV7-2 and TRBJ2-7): GAGVSQSPSNKVTEKGKDVELRCDPISGHTALYWYRQSLGQGLEFLIYFQGNSAPDKSGLPSDRFSAERTGGSVSTLTIQRTQQEDSAVYLCASSPRGTGSYEQYFGPGTRLTVT.

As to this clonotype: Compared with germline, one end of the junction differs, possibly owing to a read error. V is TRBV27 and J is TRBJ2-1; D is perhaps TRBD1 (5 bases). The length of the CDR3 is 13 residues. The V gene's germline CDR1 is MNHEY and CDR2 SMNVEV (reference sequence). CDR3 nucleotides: TGTACCAGCAGTTTAGGGGCGGCCAATGAAAAGTTCTTC. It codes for CTSSLGAANEKFF.

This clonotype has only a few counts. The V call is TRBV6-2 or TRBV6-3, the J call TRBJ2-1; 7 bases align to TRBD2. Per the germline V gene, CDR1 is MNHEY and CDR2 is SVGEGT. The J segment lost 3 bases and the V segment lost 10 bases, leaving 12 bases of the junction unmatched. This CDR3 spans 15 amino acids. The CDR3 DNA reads TGTGCCACTTCATCTAGCGGTCCTCTCTACAATGAGCAGTTCTTC. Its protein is CATSSSGPLYNEQFF.

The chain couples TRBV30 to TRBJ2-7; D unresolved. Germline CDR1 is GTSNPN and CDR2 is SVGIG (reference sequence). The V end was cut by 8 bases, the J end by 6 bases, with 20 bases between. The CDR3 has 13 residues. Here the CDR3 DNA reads TGTGCCAGTAGTATCACGGGCCCAGCCGAGCAGTACTTC. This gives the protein CASSITGPAEQYF.

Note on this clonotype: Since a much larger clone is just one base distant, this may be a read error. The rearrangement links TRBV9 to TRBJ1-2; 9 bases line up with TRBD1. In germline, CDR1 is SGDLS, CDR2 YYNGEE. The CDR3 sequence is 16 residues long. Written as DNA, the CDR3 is TGTGCCAGCAGCGCTGCGACAGGGGGAGGGGACTATGGCTACGCCTTC. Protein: CASSAATGGGDYGYAF.

CDR3 residues: CASSYSRGHGAFF. In DNA form, the CDR3 reads TGTGCCAGCAGTTACTCAAGGGGACACGGAGCTTTCTTT. The genes are TRBV6-2 or TRBV6-3 and TRBJ1-1; tentative D call: TRBD1 (6 bases). The CDR3 has 13 residues. Germline lookup yields CDR1 MNHEY and CDR2 SVGEGT. With 0 bases removed from V and 10 bases from J, the gap between germline ends came to 12 bases.

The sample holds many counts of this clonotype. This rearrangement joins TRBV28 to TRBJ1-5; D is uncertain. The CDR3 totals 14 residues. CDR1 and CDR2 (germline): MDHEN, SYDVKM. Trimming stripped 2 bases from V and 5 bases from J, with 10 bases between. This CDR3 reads CASSLADLDQPQHF. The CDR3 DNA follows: TGTGCCAGCAGTTTAGCAGATCTTGATCAGCCCCAGCATTTT.

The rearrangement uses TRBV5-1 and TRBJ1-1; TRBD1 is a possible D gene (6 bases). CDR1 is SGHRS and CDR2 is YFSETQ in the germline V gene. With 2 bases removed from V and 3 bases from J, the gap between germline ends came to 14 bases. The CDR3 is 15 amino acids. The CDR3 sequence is CASSFRGGYDTEAFF. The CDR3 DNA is TGCGCCAGCAGCTTCCGTGGGGGCTACGACACTGAAGCTTTCTTT.

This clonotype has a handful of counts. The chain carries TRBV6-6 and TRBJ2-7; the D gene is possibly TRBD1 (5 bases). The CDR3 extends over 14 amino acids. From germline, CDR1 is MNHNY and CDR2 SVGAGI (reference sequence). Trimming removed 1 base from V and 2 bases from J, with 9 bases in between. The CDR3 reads CASSYYQGPYEQYF. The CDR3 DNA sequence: TGTGCCAGCAGTTACTATCAGGGTCCCTACGAGCAGTACTTC.